These T cell receptor beta chains were read from a single sample in a study of cytomegalovirus exposure and HLA in healthy donors. This table comes from immunoSEQ multiplex PCR, and its TCRdb copy is limited to in-frame clones, with some not included. The sample lists 180,000 or so clones, 70% to 80% occurring once. What was sequenced was PBMCs. These TCRs come from a male donor in good health and CMV-seronegative. The CDR3 runs from the conserved cysteine through the conserved F or W. The D gene is left open where the match is weak. Rows may omit the clone size; those that give it use once, few, many or a size class.

v_gene: TRBV18
j_gene: TRBJ1-1
d_gene: -
abundance: -
CDR3nt: TGTGCCAGCTCACAAGGAACAGACGTCCCTGAAGCTTTCTTT
CDR3aa: CASSQGTDVPEAFF

v_gene: TRBV30
j_gene: TRBJ1-5
d_gene: -
abundance: -
CDR3nt: TGTGCCTGGAGTAGGCAGGGGTACTCGCCCCAGCATTTT
CDR3aa: CAWSRQGYSPQHF

v_gene: TRBV5-1
j_gene: TRBJ1-1
d_gene: -
abundance: -
CDR3nt: TGCGCCAGCAGCTCCACTCCCCAGGGTAACACTGAAGCTTTCTTT
CDR3aa: CASSSTPQGNTEAFF

v_gene: TRBV7-3
j_gene: TRBJ1-2
d_gene: TRBD1
abundance: -
CDR3nt: TGTGCCAGCAGCTCCAGGACAGGCTCTAACTATGGCTACACCTTC
CDR3aa: CASSSRTGSNYGYTF

v_gene: TRBV30
j_gene: TRBJ2-7
d_gene: -
abundance: -
CDR3nt: TGTGCCTGGAGTGGATGGGCCCCTTTACGCGAGCAGTACTTC
CDR3aa: CAWSGWAPLREQYF

v_gene: TRBV5-3
j_gene: TRBJ1-2
d_gene: -
abundance: -
CDR3nt: TGTGCCAGAAGCCCCCTATCCGGGCCCGGGGGAGGTGGTACCTATGGCTACACCTTC
CDR3aa: CARSPLSGPGGGGTYGYTF

v_gene: TRBV5-4
j_gene: TRBJ1-3
d_gene: TRBD1
abundance: -
CDR3nt: TGTGCCAGCAGCCCCGACAGGGGGGCTGGAAACACCATATATTTT
CDR3aa: CASSPDRGAGNTIYF

v_gene: TRBV18
j_gene: TRBJ2-7
d_gene: -
abundance: once
CDR3nt: TGTGCCAGCTCACCTAACTACGAGCAGTACTTC
CDR3aa: CASSPNYEQYF

v_gene: TRBV11-2
j_gene: TRBJ2-7
d_gene: -
abundance: -
CDR3nt: TGTGCCAGCAGCTTGTCTAGCTACGAGCAGTACTTC
CDR3aa: CASSLSSYEQYF

v_gene: TRBV4-1
j_gene: TRBJ2-5
d_gene: -
abundance: -
CDR3nt: TGCGCCAGCAGCCAAGATGCCCGGGTAGGAGAGACCCAGTACTTC
CDR3aa: CASSQDARVGETQYF

v_gene: TRBV4-1
j_gene: TRBJ2-4
d_gene: TRBD2
abundance: -
CDR3nt: TGCGCCAGCAGCCAAGGAGGACTAGCGGGGAGTCTCAAAAACATTCAGTACTTC
CDR3aa: CASSQGGLAGSLKNIQYF

v_gene: TRBV7-8
j_gene: TRBJ2-1
d_gene: -
abundance: -
CDR3nt: TGTGCCAGCAGCCGCCGGTGGTTGCCTACCGATTACAATGAGCAGTTCTTC
CDR3aa: CASSRRWLPTDYNEQFF

v_gene: TRBV30
j_gene: TRBJ2-7
d_gene: -
abundance: -
CDR3nt: TGTGCCTGGAGTGGACAGGTCTACGAGCAGTACTTC
CDR3aa: CAWSGQVYEQYF

v_gene: TRBV19
j_gene: TRBJ1-5
d_gene: -
abundance: -
CDR3nt: TGTGCCAGTAGTATACAGACAATCAATCAGCCCCAGCATTTT
CDR3aa: CASSIQTINQPQHF

v_gene: TRBV7-3
j_gene: TRBJ2-2
d_gene: TRBD1
abundance: -
CDR3nt: TGTGCCAGCAGCGGGACAGGGGGCACCGGGGAGCTGTTTTTT
CDR3aa: CASSGTGGTGELFF

v_gene: TRBV11-2
j_gene: TRBJ2-3
d_gene: -
abundance: -
CDR3nt: TGTGCCAGCAGCTTACTGAGTTTCTCGCAGTATTTT
CDR3aa: CASSLLSFSQYF

v_gene: TRBV7-9
j_gene: TRBJ2-3
d_gene: -
abundance: -
CDR3nt: TGTGCCAGCAGCTCGTTAGGCCGTGGCGGAGATACGCAGTATTTT
CDR3aa: CASSSLGRGGDTQYF

v_gene: TRBV5-5
j_gene: TRBJ1-5
d_gene: -
abundance: -
CDR3nt: TGTGCCAGCAGCTCCAGTTTGGGGGGACCTTATCAGCCCCAGCATTTT
CDR3aa: CASSSSLGGPYQPQHF

v_gene: TRBV28
j_gene: TRBJ1-5
d_gene: TRBD1
abundance: -
CDR3nt: TGTGCCAGCACGGGACAGGGTGCTTATCCCCAGCATTTT
CDR3aa: CASTGQGAYPQHF

v_gene: TRBV27
j_gene: TRBJ1-4
d_gene: TRBD1
abundance: -
CDR3nt: TGTGCCAGCAGTTTCAACACAGGGGGGCTTAATGAAAAACTGTTTTTT
CDR3aa: CASSFNTGGLNEKLFF

v_gene: TRBV30
j_gene: TRBJ1-2
d_gene: -
abundance: -
CDR3nt: TGTGCCTGGAGATCTAGCCAAAGGGACTATGGCTACACCTTC
CDR3aa: CAWRSSQRDYGYTF

v_gene: TRBV5-4
j_gene: TRBJ2-3
d_gene: TRBD2
abundance: -
CDR3nt: TGTGCCAGCAGCCCCGGGACTAGCGGGAACTGGGGAACAGATACGCAGTATTTT
CDR3aa: CASSPGTSGNWGTDTQYF

v_gene: TRBV30
j_gene: TRBJ2-3
d_gene: -
abundance: -
CDR3nt: TGTGCCTGGAGTGCAAAACTTGGGCTAGCGACTAACACAGATACGCAGTATTTT
CDR3aa: CAWSAKLGLATNTDTQYF

v_gene: TRBV18
j_gene: TRBJ2-3
d_gene: -
abundance: -
CDR3nt: TGTGCCAGCTCACGAGAGGCTGATACGCAGTATTTT
CDR3aa: CASSREADTQYF

v_gene: TRBV6-5
j_gene: TRBJ2-7
d_gene: -
abundance: -
CDR3nt: TGTGCCAGCAGTTACTCTCCTAGCTCCTACGAGCAGTACTTC
CDR3aa: CASSYSPSSYEQYF

v_gene: TRBV5-1
j_gene: TRBJ2-2
d_gene: TRBD2
abundance: -
CDR3nt: TGCGCCAGCAGCCTCCCTGGAGCGGGGAGCACCGGGGAGCTGTTTTTT
CDR3aa: CASSLPGAGSTGELFF

v_gene: TRBV6-1
j_gene: TRBJ1-4
d_gene: TRBD1
abundance: -
CDR3nt: TGTGCCAGCAGTTCAGGACAGGGCGAAAAACTGTTTTTT
CDR3aa: CASSSGQGEKLFF

v_gene: TRBV4-1
j_gene: TRBJ1-5
d_gene: TRBD1
abundance: -
CDR3nt: TGCGCCAGCAGCCCAGGGACAGGGAATCAGCCCCAGCATTTT
CDR3aa: CASSPGTGNQPQHF

v_gene: TRBV4-2
j_gene: TRBJ2-4
d_gene: TRBD2
abundance: -
CDR3nt: TGTGCCAGCAGCCAAGAACTAGCGCGGAGCAACATTCAGTACTTC
CDR3aa: CASSQELARSNIQYF

v_gene: TRBV6-5
j_gene: TRBJ2-7
d_gene: -
abundance: few
CDR3nt: TGTGCCAGCAGTTACTCTCGGGGTTCAGGCTACGAGCAGTACTTC
CDR3aa: CASSYSRGSGYEQYF

v_gene: TRBV6-6
j_gene: TRBJ2-1
d_gene: -
abundance: -
CDR3nt: TGTGCCAGCAGCCCGTCTTTGACGGGCAATGAGCAGTTCTTC
CDR3aa: CASSPSLTGNEQFF

v_gene: TRBV4-1
j_gene: TRBJ1-2
d_gene: TRBD1
abundance: -
CDR3nt: TGCGCCAGCAGCCAAGCCCCATCGACAGGGATTAATGGCTACACCTTC
CDR3aa: CASSQAPSTGINGYTF

v_gene: TRBV5-4
j_gene: TRBJ2-7
d_gene: TRBD2
abundance: once
CDR3nt: TGTGCCAGCAGCATTTGGACTAGCGGAGCCGAGCAGTACTTC
CDR3aa: CASSIWTSGAEQYF

v_gene: TRBV20-1
j_gene: TRBJ1-2
d_gene: TRBD1
abundance: few
CDR3nt: TGCAAGGGACAGGCGGATGGCTACACCTTC
CDR3aa: CKGQADGYTF

v_gene: TRBV6-4
j_gene: TRBJ2-1
d_gene: TRBD2
abundance: -
CDR3nt: TGTGCCAGCAGTGGGACTAGCGGAGTGGTGAGGGGTGAGCAGTTCTTC
CDR3aa: CASSGTSGVVRGEQFF

v_gene: TRBV28
j_gene: TRBJ2-1
d_gene: -
abundance: -
CDR3nt: TGTGCCAGCACCCCCCGACCGGACACCTACAATGAGCAGTTCTTC
CDR3aa: CASTPRPDTYNEQFF

v_gene: TRBV28
j_gene: TRBJ2-1
d_gene: -
abundance: -
CDR3nt: TGTGCCAGCAGTACCCTCCGACTCGCCAATGAGCAGTTCTTC
CDR3aa: CASSTLRLANEQFF

v_gene: TRBV7-2
j_gene: TRBJ1-5
d_gene: -
abundance: -
CDR3nt: TGTGCCAGCAGTTTGGGAACAGGGTTAGGGCAGCCCCAGCATTTT
CDR3aa: CASSLGTGLGQPQHF

v_gene: TRBV30
j_gene: TRBJ1-1
d_gene: -
abundance: -
CDR3nt: TGTGCCTGGGCAGGGGTCGGTGAAGCTTTCTTT
CDR3aa: CAWAGVGEAFF

v_gene: TRBV27
j_gene: TRBJ1-5
d_gene: -
abundance: -
CDR3nt: TGTGCCAGCAGTTCCCAGGGGACCGTCAATCAGCCCCAGCATTTT
CDR3aa: CASSSQGTVNQPQHF

v_gene: TRBV10-3
j_gene: TRBJ2-7
d_gene: -
abundance: -
CDR3nt: TGTGCCATCGGGAGCACTGGCTACGAGCAGTACTTC
CDR3aa: CAIGSTGYEQYF

v_gene: TRBV2
j_gene: TRBJ1-6
d_gene: TRBD1
abundance: -
CDR3nt: TGTGCCAACACCGGGACAGGGGACCCACCCCTCCACTTT
CDR3aa: CANTGTGDPPLHF

v_gene: TRBV30
j_gene: TRBJ2-7
d_gene: TRBD2
abundance: -
CDR3nt: TGTGCCTGGAGTCTGACGGGGGGATACGAGCAGTACTTC
CDR3aa: CAWSLTGGYEQYF

v_gene: TRBV5-6
j_gene: TRBJ1-2
d_gene: -
abundance: -
CDR3nt: TGTGCCAGCAGCTCGGATTCAGACTCTGATGGCTACACCTTC
CDR3aa: CASSSDSDSDGYTF

v_gene: TRBV29-1
j_gene: TRBJ2-7
d_gene: TRBD2
abundance: -
CDR3nt: TGCAGCGTTGTGGGACTAGCGGGAGGGCCCTCCTACGAGCAGTACTTC
CDR3aa: CSVVGLAGGPSYEQYF

v_gene: TRBV6-5
j_gene: TRBJ1-6
d_gene: -
abundance: -
CDR3nt: TGTGCCAGCAGTAGGGAGGGCTGGGGAAATTCACCCCTCCACTTT
CDR3aa: CASSREGWGNSPLHF

v_gene: TRBV28
j_gene: TRBJ1-1
d_gene: -
abundance: -
CDR3nt: TGTGCCAGCAGTCGCCACCAACCGGGGGACACTGAAGCTTTCTTT
CDR3aa: CASSRHQPGDTEAFF

v_gene: TRBV5-1
j_gene: TRBJ2-6
d_gene: -
abundance: -
CDR3nt: TGCGCCAGCAGCTTCGGAGGGGGCTCCGGGGCCAACGTCCTGACTTTC
CDR3aa: CASSFGGGSGANVLTF

v_gene: TRBV19
j_gene: TRBJ2-7
d_gene: -
abundance: once
CDR3nt: TGTGCCAGTAGTATAGCTCAGGGCCTCTATACTCTGAGCTCCTACGAGCAGTACTTC
CDR3aa: CASSIAQGLYTLSSYEQYF

v_gene: TRBV7-3
j_gene: TRBJ2-7
d_gene: TRBD2
abundance: once
CDR3nt: TGTGCCAGCAGATCTAGCGGGAGCTCCTACGAGCAGTACTTC
CDR3aa: CASRSSGSSYEQYF

v_gene: TRBV7-9
j_gene: TRBJ1-5
d_gene: TRBD1
abundance: -
CDR3nt: TGTGCCAGCAGCTTGGGACAGAATCAGCCCCAGCATTTT
CDR3aa: CASSLGQNQPQHF

v_gene: TRBV6-6
j_gene: TRBJ2-5
d_gene: -
abundance: -
CDR3nt: TGTGCCAGCAGTTACGCCAACGGTCAAGAGACCCAGTACTTC
CDR3aa: CASSYANGQETQYF

v_gene: TRBV6-5
j_gene: TRBJ2-3
d_gene: -
abundance: -
CDR3nt: TGTGCCAGCAGTTACCTAGCTAGCACAGATACGCAGTATTTT
CDR3aa: CASSYLASTDTQYF